This passage covers 32 T cell receptor beta chains from one sample sequenced in a study of T-cell memory formation after mild COVID-19. TCRdb itself ran the 5' RACE reads through MiXCR, one entry per CDR3 protein. Of 70,000 to 100,000 distinct CDR3 sequences in the sample, around an eighth were seen once. The sequenced material came from PBMCs or a T cell subset sorted from them (not recorded which). The origin of the receptors is an adult woman who had mild COVID-19 (a few samples of this study predate the infection). Cell type and time point are not known.

The chain joins TRBV24-1 to TRBJ1-5, with no clear D. Germline values: CDR1 KGHDR, CDR2 SFDVKD. Trimming stripped 5 bases from V and 1 base from J, with 8 bases between. This CDR3 has 14 residues. The CDR3 coding sequence is TGTGCCACCAGTGCGACGGTAAGCAATCAGCCCCAGCATTTT. Amino acid sequence: CATSATVSNQPQHF.

This chain joins TRBV7-3 and TRBJ2-6, with TRBD2 as a possible D gene (5 bases). The CDR3 has 16 amino acids. Deletions cut 1 base from V and 0 bases from J, with 7 bases between. Germline CDR1 reads SGHTA; CDR2 reads FQGTGA. CDR3 residues: CASSLIGGSGANVLTF. In nucleotides, the CDR3 is TGTGCCAGCAGCTTAATTGGAGGCTCTGGGGCCAACGTCCTGACTTTC. The whole variable domain, remainder taken from reference TRBV7-3 and TRBJ2-6, is GAGVSQTPSNKVTEKGKYVELRCDPISGHTALYWYRQSLGQGPEFLIYFQGTGAADDSGLPNDRFFAVRPEGSVSTLKIQRTERGDSAVYLCASSLIGGSGANVLTFGAGSRLTVL.

In its sample, this clonotype was seen many times. The chain couples TRBV24-1 to TRBJ2-2; D not resolved. The germline gives CDR1 KGHDR, CDR2 SFDVKD. V lost 3 bases and J lost 2, with 15 bases in between. This CDR3 spans 17 amino acids. This CDR3 is CATSDAGPKDNTGELFF. In nucleotides, the CDR3 is TGTGCCACCAGTGATGCCGGACCTAAAGATAACACCGGGGAGCTGTTTTTT.

The chain combines TRBV7-9 with TRBJ2-1; 9 bases align to TRBD1. The CDR3 runs 16 residues. Germline values: CDR1 SEHNR, CDR2 FQNEAQ (reference sequence). The V gene end was trimmed by 1 base and the J gene end by 4 bases; junction bases not matched to a gene: 5. The CDR3 spells CASSLVRDRVYNEQFF. In DNA form, the CDR3 reads TGTGCCAGCAGCTTAGTGCGGGACAGGGTATACAATGAGCAGTTCTTC.

J is TRBJ2-1 and V is TRBV7-3; D possibly corresponds to TRBD2 (5 bases). Trimming removed 1 base from V and 1 base from J, with 17 bases in between. Germline V gives CDR1 SGHTA, CDR2 FQGTGA. The CDR3 runs to 18 residues. CDR3 sequence (DNA): TGTGCCAGCAGCTTAAGAGGTCGATCCGGGGAATCCTACAATGAGCAGTTCTTC. Encoded protein: CASSLRGRSGESYNEQFF.

This clonotype was recorded only once. The chain is built from TRBV6-1 and TRBJ2-3; D uncertain. V lost 2 bases and J lost 2, with 8 bases in between. The CDR3 has 14 residues. Germline CDR1 MNHNS, CDR2 SASEGT. DNA of the CDR3: TGTGCCAGCAGTGAACCCGTGACCACAGATACGCAGTATTTT. Protein product: CASSEPVTTDTQYF.

In its sample, this clonotype was seen a few times. The chain combines TRBV4-3 with TRBJ2-3; the match to TRBD2 covers 9 bases. With V trimmed by 0 bases and J by 0 bases, 4 bases remained unmatched. In germline, CDR1 is LGHNA, CDR2 YSLEER. The CDR3 is 17 residues long. CDR3 bases: TGCGCCAGCAGCCAAGACGGGGCGGGAGGGAGCACAGATACGCAGTATTTT. It translates to CASSQDGAGGSTDTQYF.

This clonotype occurred a few times. The chain uses TRBV7-9 and TRBJ2-1; TRBD1 matches at 9 bases. There are 15 residues in the CDR3. The J segment lost 8 bases and the V segment lost 4 bases, leaving 9 bases of the junction unmatched. CDR1 is SEHNR, CDR2 FQNEAQ, per germline (reference sequence). The CDR3 is CASSSFRDRVDEQFF. CDR3 coding DNA: TGTGCCAGCAGCTCCTTCCGGGACAGGGTTGATGAGCAGTTCTTC.

This chain links TRBV7-6 with TRBJ2-7; weak D call: TRBD1 (7 bases). CDR3 length: 14 amino acids. CDR1 and CDR2 (germline): SGHVS, FNYEAQ. V was clipped by 5 bases and J by 4 bases, with 15 bases between them. CDR3 sequence (DNA): TGTGCCAGCAGCCCCCAGGGGGGTCGGTACGAGCAGTACTTC. It yields the protein CASSPQGGRYEQYF.

This clonotype was counted only a few times. The gene calls are TRBV5-1 and TRBJ2-2, with 9 bases fitting TRBD1. V was pared by 1 base and J by 6 bases, with 1 base of the junction left unmatched. Looked up from germline, CDR1 is SGHRS and CDR2 is YFSETQ. The length of the CDR3 is 14 residues. The chain's CDR3 is CASSLRQGAGELFF. CDR3 nucleotide sequence: TGCGCCAGCAGCTTGAGACAGGGGGCCGGGGAGCTGTTTTTT.

This clonotype was counted only a few times. The genes are TRBV12-3 or TRBV12-4 and TRBJ2-1; D call uncertain. The V end lost 5 bases, the J end lost 9 bases, and 14 bases lay between the germline ends. CDR3 length: 13 amino acids. The CDR3 reads CASSPGPITEQFF. The CDR3 DNA reads TGTGCCAGCAGTCCGGGCCCCATCACTGAGCAGTTCTTC.

The rearrangement uses TRBV24-1 and TRBJ2-3; D possibly corresponds to TRBD2 (6 bases). Per the germline V gene, CDR1 is KGHDR and CDR2 is SFDVKD. V lost 5 bases to trimming and J lost 4 bases, with 24 bases between them. CDR3 size: 18 residues. The CDR3 loop reads CATSGKSGVIGIADTQYF. The CDR3 DNA follows: TGTGCCACCAGTGGGAAATCGGGAGTCATCGGAATCGCAGATACGCAGTATTTT.

This clonotype was counted a few times. For the CDR3, the DNA is TGCGCCAGCAGCCCCGGCTGGGGTTCCTACGAGCAGTACTTC. Translation gives CASSPGWGSYEQYF. The chain combines TRBV5-1 with TRBJ2-7; D gene uncertain. CDR3 length: 14 amino acids. Trimming removed 4 bases at V and 1 base at J, with 12 bases between. The germline gives CDR1 SGHRS, CDR2 YFSETQ.

The chain uses TRBV7-9 and TRBJ2-7; D unclear. CDR3 length: 9 residues. Trimming removed 7 bases from V and 7 bases from J, with 5 bases in between. Germline V gene sequence: CDR1 SEHNR, CDR2 FQNEAQ (reference sequence). The CDR3 coding sequence is TGTGCCAGCACTAGGGAGCAGTACTTC. It specifies CASTREQYF.

V and J are TRBV27 and TRBJ1-2; TRBD1 might be the D (6 bases). Germline CDR1 reads MNHEY; CDR2 reads SMNVEV (reference sequence). The ends were cut back, 3 bases at V and 3 bases at J, with 11 bases in the middle. This CDR3 has 14 amino acids. The CDR3 loop reads CASSFGQTDYGYTF. As DNA, the CDR3 is TGTGCCAGCAGTTTCGGACAGACCGACTATGGCTACACCTTC.

This clonotype was seen a few times. The chain recombines TRBV14 with TRBJ2-1, with D uncertain. Germline CDR1 and CDR2: SGHDN and FVKESK. The CDR3 loop spans 14 amino acids. With 3 bases removed from V and 3 bases from J, the gap between germline ends came to 9 bases. The CDR3 DNA follows: TGTGCCAGCAGCCATATCGACGTCTACAATGAGCAGTTCTTC. It translates to CASSHIDVYNEQFF.

The CDR3, as DNA: TGTGCCAGCAGTGAGAGGGACAGCCTAGCTTGGGCGAATGAGCAGTTCTTC. Translation gives CASSERDSLAWANEQFF. The V call is TRBV6-1, the J call TRBJ2-1, with 7 nucleotides matching TRBD1. The V gene's germline CDR1 is MNHNS and CDR2 SASEGT. Unmatched junction bases numbered 15, after V lost 3 bases and J lost 7 bases. The CDR3 totals 17 residues.

This clonotype was seen more than once but under ten times. The chain combines TRBV6-6 with TRBJ2-1; 11 nucleotides match TRBD1. This CDR3 spans 13 amino acids. The V and J ends lost 8 bases and 8 bases, in that order; junction bases with no gene match: 5. CDR1 and CDR2 from the germline V gene are MNHNY and SVGAGI (reference sequence). The CDR3 sequence: CASGDRGGDEQFF. CDR3 DNA: TGTGCCAGCGGGGACAGGGGGGGCGATGAGCAGTTCTTC.

The chain has TRBV2 and TRBJ2-7; possibly TRBD1 for D (5 bases). V was shortened by 6 bases and J by 3 bases, with 12 bases between the two germline ends. CDR1 is SNHLY, CDR2 FYNNEI, per germline. This CDR3 comprises 13 residues. CDR3 DNA sequence: TGTGCCAGCAGGAAAGGGGCCTACTACGAGCAGTACTTC. Translating gives CASRKGAYYEQYF.

The rearrangement joins TRBV5-6 to TRBJ2-1; the D is unclear. Trimming pared 0 bases from V and 6 bases from J, leaving 13 bases between. The CDR3 extends over 15 amino acids. The germline CDR1 and CDR2 sequences are SGHDT and YYEEEE. In nucleotides, the CDR3 is TGTGCCAGCAGCTTGGGACAAGCCTCAACCAATGAGCAGTTCTTC. Residues: CASSLGQASTNEQFF.

This clonotype was detected only a few times. The V call is TRBV6-2 or TRBV6-3, the J call TRBJ1-2; the D is unclear. The germline V and J ends were trimmed by 3 bases and 4 bases, with 12 bases remaining between them. Germline assignment: CDR1 MNHEY and CDR2 SVGEGT. The CDR3 totals 14 residues. The CDR3 here is CASSYQGVSYGYTF. The CDR3 DNA follows: TGTGCCAGCAGTTATCAAGGCGTCAGCTATGGCTACACCTTC.

The rearrangement uses TRBV4-2 and TRBJ2-1; D is ambiguous. This CDR3 has 16 residues. V was clipped by 3 bases and J by 1 base, with 13 bases between them. Looked up from germline, CDR1 is LGHNA and CDR2 is YNFKEQ. DNA for the CDR3: TGTGCCAGCAGCCAGGAGTTGGGCCTTTCCTACAATGAGCAGTTCTTC. Its protein is CASSQELGLSYNEQFF.

The chain couples TRBV6-2 or TRBV6-3 to TRBJ2-1; possible D gene TRBD1, 7 bases. Trimming shortened V by 4 bases and J by 1 base, and 11 bases separated the two germline ends. The germline CDR1 and CDR2 sequences are MNHEY and SVGEGT. The CDR3 has 15 amino acids. The CDR3: CASSWAGGSYNEQFF. In DNA, the CDR3 is TGTGCCAGCAGTTGGGCAGGGGGGTCCTACAATGAGCAGTTCTTC.

At least ten counts were recorded for this clonotype. The rearrangement uses TRBV7-6 and TRBJ2-3, with 7 bases identical to TRBD2. V dropped 4 bases and J dropped 8; count of bases not matched to a gene: 6. The CDR3 consists of 13 residues. Germline V gene sequence: CDR1 SGHVS, CDR2 FNYEAQ. The CDR3 sequence: CASSSSSGPTQYF. CDR3 DNA sequence: TGTGCCAGCAGCTCATCTAGCGGACCTACGCAGTATTTT.

This clonotype was picked up a small number of times. The rearrangement uses TRBV5-5 and TRBJ1-4, with D hard to call. Germline V gives CDR1 SGHKS, CDR2 YYEKEE (reference sequence). V was pared by 0 bases and J by 2 bases, with 14 bases between. The CDR3 length is 17 residues. The chain's CDR3 is CASSLAFPGWTNEKLFF. CDR3 nucleotide sequence: TGTGCCAGCAGCTTGGCCTTTCCGGGATGGACTAATGAAAAACTGTTTTTT.

This clonotype came up a few times. The genes are TRBV7-2 and TRBJ2-7; perhaps TRBD1 as D (6 bases). The germline V gene has CDR1 SGHTA and CDR2 FQGNSA. The V end lost 8 bases, the J end lost 6 bases, and 17 bases lay between the germline ends. CDR3 length equals 13 residues. In nucleotides, the CDR3 is TGTGCCAGCGACCTCGGGGACACGTTCGAGCAGTACTTC. This encodes CASDLGDTFEQYF.

A few counts support this clonotype. The genes are TRBV29-1 and TRBJ2-2, with D possibly being TRBD1 (5 bases). Deletions cut 6 bases from V and 0 bases from J, with 14 bases between. Germline lookup yields CDR1 SQVTM and CDR2 ANQGSEA. This CDR3 is 15 amino acids long. The CDR3 DNA is TGCAGCGTCCTGATGGGGCATACGAACACCGGGGAGCTGTTTTTT. Protein product: CSVLMGHTNTGELFF.

This clonotype was seen ten or more times. This rearrangement joins TRBV7-9 to TRBJ1-4, with unresolved D. Germline CDR1 reads SEHNR; CDR2 reads FQNEAQ (reference sequence). The CDR3 runs to 16 residues. With 1 base removed from V and 8 bases from J, the gap between germline ends came to 17 bases. The CDR3 region has the DNA TGTGCCAGCAGCTTAGGATTCACCACGCCCGGAGAAAAACTGTTTTTT. It encodes CASSLGFTTPGEKLFF.

This rearrangement joins TRBV27 to TRBJ1-6, with TRBD1 identical over 9 bases. V was clipped by 4 bases and J by 2 bases; unmatched bases: 3. This CDR3 comprises 16 residues. CDR1 is MNHEY and CDR2 is SMNVEV in the germline V gene (reference sequence). In DNA, the CDR3 is TGTGCCAGCAGTTATAGGACAGGGGCCTATAATTCACCCCTCCACTTT. Translated, it gives CASSYRTGAYNSPLHF.

The rearrangement joins TRBV9 to TRBJ1-1; no definite D call. Trimming removed 0 bases from V and 2 bases from J, with 8 bases in between. This CDR3 is 14 amino acids long. Germline CDR1 and CDR2: SGDLS and YYNGEE. Written as DNA, the CDR3 is TGTGCCAGCAGCGTAGCTGAGATAAACACTGAAGCTTTCTTT. It is translated as CASSVAEINTEAFF.

CDR3 amino acids: CSVLYGEYPYEQYF. The CDR3, as DNA: TGCAGCGTTTTGTACGGCGAATATCCCTACGAGCAGTACTTC. The chain combines TRBV29-1 with TRBJ2-7; D call uncertain. CDR3 length: 14 residues. Trimming took 5 bases from V and 2 from J, leaving 16 bases between them. Germline CDR1 reads SQVTM; CDR2 reads ANQGSEA.

A few counts support this clonotype. The chain joins TRBV4-3 to TRBJ2-2, with 11 bases matching TRBD2. V gave up 0 bases and J gave up 3 bases; unmatched junction bases: 3. The CDR3 totals 17 residues. Germline CDR1 LGHNA, CDR2 YSLEER. Written as DNA, the CDR3 is TGCGCCAGCAGCCAAGAGGGACTAGCGGAGGACACCGGGGAGCTGTTTTTT. Protein sequence: CASSQEGLAEDTGELFF.